This T cell receptor beta chain was captured in a study of cytomegalovirus exposure and HLA in healthy donors. Whole-study context: The 95 million to 120 million unique TCR beta sequences, from about 179 million T cells, were found by an earlier analysis.

As for the donors, each was a healthy bone marrow donor. Notes on this clone: Antigen unknown.

The CDR3 loop spans 15 amino acids. Germline values: CDR1 LNHNV, CDR2 YYDKDF (reference sequence). V was pared by 1 base and J by 0 bases, with 7 bases between. The PCR used 60 Vbeta and 13 Jbeta primers. The data were produced by immunoSEQ multiplex PCR, yet TCRdb's version contains in-frame clones alone and is incomplete. The sample lists some 130,000 clones, about 80% seen once, with 2% to 2.5% in the top ten. Findings and limits, study-wide: TCR beta chains numbering more than 150 were designated cytomegalovirus-associated. With high specificity and sensitivity, the classifier reportedly diagnosed cytomegalovirus status.

The receptor's source is a man between 25 and 39 years old in good health and CMV-seronegative. The material sequenced was PBMCs. The chain links TRBV15 to TRBJ1-3; no clear D. As DNA, the CDR3 is TGTGCCACCAGCAGAGCAGAACCCTCTGGAAACACCATATATTTT. Encoded protein: CATSRAEPSGNTIYF.